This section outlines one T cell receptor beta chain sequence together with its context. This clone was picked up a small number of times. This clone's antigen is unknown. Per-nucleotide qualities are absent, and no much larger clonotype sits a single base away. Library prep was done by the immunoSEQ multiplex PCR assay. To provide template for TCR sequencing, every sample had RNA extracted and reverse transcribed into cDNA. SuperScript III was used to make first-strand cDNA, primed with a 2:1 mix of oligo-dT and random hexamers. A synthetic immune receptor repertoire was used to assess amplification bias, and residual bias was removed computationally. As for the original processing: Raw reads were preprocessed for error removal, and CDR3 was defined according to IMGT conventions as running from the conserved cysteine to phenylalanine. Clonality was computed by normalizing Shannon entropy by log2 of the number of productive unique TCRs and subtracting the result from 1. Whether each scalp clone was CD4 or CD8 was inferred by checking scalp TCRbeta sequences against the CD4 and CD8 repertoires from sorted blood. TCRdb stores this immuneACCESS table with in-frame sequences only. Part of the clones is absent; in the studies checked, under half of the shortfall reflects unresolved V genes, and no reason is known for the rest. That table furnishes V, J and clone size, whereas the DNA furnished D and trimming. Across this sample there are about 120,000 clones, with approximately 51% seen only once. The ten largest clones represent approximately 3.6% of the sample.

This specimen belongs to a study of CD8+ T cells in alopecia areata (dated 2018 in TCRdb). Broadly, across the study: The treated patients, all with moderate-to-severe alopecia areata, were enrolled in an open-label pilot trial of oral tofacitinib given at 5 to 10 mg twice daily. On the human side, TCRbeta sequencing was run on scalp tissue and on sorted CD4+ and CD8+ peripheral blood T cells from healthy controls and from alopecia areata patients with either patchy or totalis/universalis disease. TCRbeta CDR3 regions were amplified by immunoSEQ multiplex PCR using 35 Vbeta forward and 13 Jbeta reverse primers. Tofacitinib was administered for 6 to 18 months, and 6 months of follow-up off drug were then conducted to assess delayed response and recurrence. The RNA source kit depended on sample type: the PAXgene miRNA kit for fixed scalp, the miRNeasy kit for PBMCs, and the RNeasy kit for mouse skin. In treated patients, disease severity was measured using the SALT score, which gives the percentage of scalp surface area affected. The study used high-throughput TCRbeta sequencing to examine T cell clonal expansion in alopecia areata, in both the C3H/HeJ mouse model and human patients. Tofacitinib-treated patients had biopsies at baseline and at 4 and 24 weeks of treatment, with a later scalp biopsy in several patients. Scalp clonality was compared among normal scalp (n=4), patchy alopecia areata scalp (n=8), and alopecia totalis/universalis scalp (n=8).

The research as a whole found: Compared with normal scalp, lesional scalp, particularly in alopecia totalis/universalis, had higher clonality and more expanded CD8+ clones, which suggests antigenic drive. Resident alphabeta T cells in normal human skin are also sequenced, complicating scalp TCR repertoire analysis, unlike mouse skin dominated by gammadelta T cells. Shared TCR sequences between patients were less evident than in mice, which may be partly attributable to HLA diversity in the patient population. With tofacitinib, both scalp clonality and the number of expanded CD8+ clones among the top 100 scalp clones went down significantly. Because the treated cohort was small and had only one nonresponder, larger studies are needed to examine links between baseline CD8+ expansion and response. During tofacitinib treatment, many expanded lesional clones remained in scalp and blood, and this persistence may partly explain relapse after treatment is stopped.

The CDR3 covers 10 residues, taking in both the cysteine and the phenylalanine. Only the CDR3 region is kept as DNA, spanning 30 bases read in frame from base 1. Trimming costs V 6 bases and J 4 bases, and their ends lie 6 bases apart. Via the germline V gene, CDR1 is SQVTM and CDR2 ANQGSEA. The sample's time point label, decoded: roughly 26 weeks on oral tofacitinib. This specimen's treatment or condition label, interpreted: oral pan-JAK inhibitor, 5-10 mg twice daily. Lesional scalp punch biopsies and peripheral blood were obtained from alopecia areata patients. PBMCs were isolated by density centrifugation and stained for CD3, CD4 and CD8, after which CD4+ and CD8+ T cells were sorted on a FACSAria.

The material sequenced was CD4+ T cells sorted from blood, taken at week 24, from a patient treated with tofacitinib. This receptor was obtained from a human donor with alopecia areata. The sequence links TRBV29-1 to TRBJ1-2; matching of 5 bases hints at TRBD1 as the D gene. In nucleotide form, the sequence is TGCAGCGTAGACAGCTATGGCTACACCTTC. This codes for CSVDSYGYTF.